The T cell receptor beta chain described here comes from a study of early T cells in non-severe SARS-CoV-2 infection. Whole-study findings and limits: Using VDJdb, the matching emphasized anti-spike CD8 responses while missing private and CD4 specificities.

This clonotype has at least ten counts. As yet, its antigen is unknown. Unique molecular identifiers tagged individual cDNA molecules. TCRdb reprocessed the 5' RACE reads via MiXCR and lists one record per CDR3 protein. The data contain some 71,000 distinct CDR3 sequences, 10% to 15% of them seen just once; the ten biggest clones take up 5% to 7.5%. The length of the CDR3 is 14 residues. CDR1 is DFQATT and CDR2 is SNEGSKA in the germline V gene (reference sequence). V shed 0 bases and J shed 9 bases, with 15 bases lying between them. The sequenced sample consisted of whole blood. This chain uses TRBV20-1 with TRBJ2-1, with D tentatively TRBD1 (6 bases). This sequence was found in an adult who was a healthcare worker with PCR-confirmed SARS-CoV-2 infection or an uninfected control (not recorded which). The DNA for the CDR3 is TGCAGTGCTAGAGATTCTAGGCAGGGGAGTGAGCAGTTCTTC. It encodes CSARDSRQGSEQFF.